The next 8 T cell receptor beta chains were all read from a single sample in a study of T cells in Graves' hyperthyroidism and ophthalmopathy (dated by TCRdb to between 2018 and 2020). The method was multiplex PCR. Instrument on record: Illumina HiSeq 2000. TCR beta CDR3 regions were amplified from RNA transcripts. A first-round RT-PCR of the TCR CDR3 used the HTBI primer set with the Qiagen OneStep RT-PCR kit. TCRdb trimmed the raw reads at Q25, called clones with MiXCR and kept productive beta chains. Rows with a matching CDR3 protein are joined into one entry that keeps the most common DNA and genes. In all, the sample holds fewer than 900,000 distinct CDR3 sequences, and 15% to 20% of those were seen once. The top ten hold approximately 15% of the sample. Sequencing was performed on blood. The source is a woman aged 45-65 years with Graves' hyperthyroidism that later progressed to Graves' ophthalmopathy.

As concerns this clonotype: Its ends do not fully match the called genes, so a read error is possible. This chain's CDR3 is CASSLAGAHNEQFF. The DNA for the CDR3 is TGTGCTAGCAGCTTGGCAGGGGCCCACAATGAGCAGTTCTTC. The chain is built from TRBV7-7 and TRBJ2-1, with a possible D match to TRBD1 (6 bases). CDR3 length: 14 residues. CDR1 is SSHAT, CDR2 FNYEAQ, per germline (reference sequence).

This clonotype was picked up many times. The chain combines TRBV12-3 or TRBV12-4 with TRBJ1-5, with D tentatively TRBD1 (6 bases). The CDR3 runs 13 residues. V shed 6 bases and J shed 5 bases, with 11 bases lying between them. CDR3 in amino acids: CASSLDSYQPQHF. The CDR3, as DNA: TGTGCCAGCAGCCTGGACAGTTATCAGCCCCAGCATTTT.

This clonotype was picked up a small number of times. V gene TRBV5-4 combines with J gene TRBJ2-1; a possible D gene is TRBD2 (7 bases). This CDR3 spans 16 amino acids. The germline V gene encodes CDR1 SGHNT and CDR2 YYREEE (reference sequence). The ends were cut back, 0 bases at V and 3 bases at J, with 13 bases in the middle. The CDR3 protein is CASSLAGGGLYNEQFF. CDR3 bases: TGTGCCAGCAGCTTGGCCGGCGGGGGCCTCTACAATGAGCAGTTCTTC.

CDR3 residues: CASTHRGNDEQYF. The CDR3 DNA reads TGTGCCAGCACTCACAGGGGGAACGACGAGCAGTACTTC. This rearrangement joins TRBV27 to TRBJ2-7; TRBD1 matches at 8 bases. The V gene's germline CDR1 is MNHEY and CDR2 SMNVEV (reference sequence). The V segment lost 7 bases and the J segment 5 bases; nucleotides outside the gene matches: 7. The CDR3 is 13 amino acids.

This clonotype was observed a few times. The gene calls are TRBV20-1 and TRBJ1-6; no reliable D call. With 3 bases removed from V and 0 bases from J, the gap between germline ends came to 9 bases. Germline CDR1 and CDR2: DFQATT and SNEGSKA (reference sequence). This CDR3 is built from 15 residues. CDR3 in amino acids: CSASFRSSYNSPLHF. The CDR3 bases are TGCAGTGCTAGTTTCCGGAGCTCCTATAATTCACCCCTCCACTTT.

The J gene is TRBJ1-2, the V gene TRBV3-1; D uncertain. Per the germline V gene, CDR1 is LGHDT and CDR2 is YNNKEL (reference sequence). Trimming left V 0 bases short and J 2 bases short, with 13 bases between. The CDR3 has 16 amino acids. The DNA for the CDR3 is TGTGCCAGCAGCCAAGATCCCCAAGAATTCAACTATGGCTACACCTTC. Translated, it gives CASSQDPQEFNYGYTF.

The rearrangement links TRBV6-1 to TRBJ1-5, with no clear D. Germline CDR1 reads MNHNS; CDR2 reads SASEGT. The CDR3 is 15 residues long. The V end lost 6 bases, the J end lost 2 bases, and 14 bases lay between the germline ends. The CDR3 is CASRPTLGGNQPQHF. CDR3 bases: TGTGCCAGCAGGCCCACGTTAGGAGGCAATCAGCCCCAGCATTTT.

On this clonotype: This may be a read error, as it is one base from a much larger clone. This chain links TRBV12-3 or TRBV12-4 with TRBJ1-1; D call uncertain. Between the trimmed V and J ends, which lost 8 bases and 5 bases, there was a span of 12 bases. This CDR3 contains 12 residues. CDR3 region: CASRQPMTEAFF. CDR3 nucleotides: TGTGCCAGCCGTCAACCAATGACTGAAGCTTTCTTT.